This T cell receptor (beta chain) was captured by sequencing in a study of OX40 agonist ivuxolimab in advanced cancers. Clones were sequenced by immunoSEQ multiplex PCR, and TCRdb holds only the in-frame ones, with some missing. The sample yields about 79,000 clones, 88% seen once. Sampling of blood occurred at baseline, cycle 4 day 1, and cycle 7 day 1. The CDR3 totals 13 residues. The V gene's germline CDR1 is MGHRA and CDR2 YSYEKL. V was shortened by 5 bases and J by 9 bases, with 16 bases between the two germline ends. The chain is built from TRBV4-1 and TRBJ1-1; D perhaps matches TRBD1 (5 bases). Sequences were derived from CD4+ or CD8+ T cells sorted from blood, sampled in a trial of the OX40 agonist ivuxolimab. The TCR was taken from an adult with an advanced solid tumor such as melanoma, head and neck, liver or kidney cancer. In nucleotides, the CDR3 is TGCGCCAGCAGCGATTTTAGGGACGGCCAAGCTTTCTTT. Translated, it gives CASSDFRDGQAFF.